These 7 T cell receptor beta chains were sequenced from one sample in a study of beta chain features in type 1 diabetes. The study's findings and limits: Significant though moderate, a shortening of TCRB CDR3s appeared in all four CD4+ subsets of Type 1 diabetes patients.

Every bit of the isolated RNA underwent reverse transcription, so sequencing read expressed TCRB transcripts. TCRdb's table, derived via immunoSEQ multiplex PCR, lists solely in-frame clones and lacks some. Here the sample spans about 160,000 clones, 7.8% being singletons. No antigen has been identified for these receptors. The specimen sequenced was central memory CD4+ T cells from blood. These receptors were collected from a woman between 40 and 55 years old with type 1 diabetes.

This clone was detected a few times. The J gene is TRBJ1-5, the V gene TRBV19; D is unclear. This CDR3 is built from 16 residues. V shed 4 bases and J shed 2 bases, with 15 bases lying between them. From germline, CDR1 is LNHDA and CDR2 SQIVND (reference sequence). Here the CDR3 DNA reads TGTGCCAGTAGTAAAAGCTGGGCACGACGCAATCAGCCCCAGCATTTT. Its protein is CASSKSWARRNQPQHF. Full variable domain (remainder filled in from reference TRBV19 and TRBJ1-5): DGGITQSPKYLFRKEGQNVTLSCEQNLNHDAMYWYRQDPGQGLRLIYYSQIVNDFQKGDIAEGYSVSREKKESFPLTVTSAQKNPTAFYLCASSKSWARRNQPQHFGDGTRLSIL.

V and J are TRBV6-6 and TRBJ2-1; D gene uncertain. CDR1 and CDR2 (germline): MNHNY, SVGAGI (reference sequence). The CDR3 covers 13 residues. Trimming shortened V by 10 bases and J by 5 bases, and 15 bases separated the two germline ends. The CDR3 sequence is CATGDSLDNEQFF. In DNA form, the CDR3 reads TGTGCCACGGGTGACTCGCTTGACAATGAGCAGTTCTTC.

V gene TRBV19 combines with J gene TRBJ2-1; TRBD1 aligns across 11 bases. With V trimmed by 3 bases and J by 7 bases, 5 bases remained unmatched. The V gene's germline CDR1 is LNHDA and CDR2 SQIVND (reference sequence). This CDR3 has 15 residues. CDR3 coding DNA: TGTGCCAGTAGTATCCGGGGACAGGGGGGGAATGAGCAGTTCTTC. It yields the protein CASSIRGQGGNEQFF.

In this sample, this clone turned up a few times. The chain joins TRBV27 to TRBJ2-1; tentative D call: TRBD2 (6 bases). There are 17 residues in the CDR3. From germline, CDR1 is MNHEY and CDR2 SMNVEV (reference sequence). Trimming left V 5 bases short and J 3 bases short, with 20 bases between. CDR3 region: CASSPFGTGGDYNEQFF. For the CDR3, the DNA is TGTGCCAGCAGTCCCTTTGGCACCGGGGGTGACTACAATGAGCAGTTCTTC.

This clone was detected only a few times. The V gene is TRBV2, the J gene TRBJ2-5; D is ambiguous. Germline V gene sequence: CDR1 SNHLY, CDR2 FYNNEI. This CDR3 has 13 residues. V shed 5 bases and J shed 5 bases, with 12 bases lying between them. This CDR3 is CASSPVSRETQYF. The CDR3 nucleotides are TGTGCCAGCAGTCCCGTCTCCCGGGAGACCCAGTACTTC.

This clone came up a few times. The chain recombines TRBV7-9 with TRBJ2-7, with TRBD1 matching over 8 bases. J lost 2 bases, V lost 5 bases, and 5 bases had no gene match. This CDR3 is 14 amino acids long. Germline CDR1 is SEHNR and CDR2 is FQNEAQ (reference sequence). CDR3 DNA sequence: TGTGCCAGCAGCCCCCAGGGGGCTGCCTACGAGCAGTACTTC. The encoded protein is CASSPQGAAYEQYF.

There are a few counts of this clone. The CDR3 protein is CASSSQGIWEQYF. The CDR3 DNA reads as TGTGCCAGCAGCAGTCAGGGGATTTGGGAGCAGTACTTC. The chain uses TRBV28 and TRBJ2-7; D possibly corresponds to TRBD1 (6 bases). CDR1 and CDR2 (germline): MDHEN, SYDVKM. This CDR3 is 13 amino acids long. Trimming removed 6 bases at V and 7 bases at J, with 16 bases between.